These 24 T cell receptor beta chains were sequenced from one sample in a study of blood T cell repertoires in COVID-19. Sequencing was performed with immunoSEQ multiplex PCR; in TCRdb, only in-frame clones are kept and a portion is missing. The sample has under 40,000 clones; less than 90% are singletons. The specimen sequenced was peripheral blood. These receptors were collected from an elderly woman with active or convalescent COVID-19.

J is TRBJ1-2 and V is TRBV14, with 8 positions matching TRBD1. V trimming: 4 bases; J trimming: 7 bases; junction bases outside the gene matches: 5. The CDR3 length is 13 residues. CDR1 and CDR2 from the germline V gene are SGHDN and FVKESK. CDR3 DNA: TGTGCCAGCAGCCCCGGACAGGGCTTTGGCTACACCTTC. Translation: CASSPGQGFGYTF.

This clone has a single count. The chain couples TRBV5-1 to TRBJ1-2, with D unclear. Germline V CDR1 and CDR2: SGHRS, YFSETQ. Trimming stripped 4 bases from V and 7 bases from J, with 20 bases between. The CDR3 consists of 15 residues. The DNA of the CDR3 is TGCGCCAGCAGCCCCCAGGAGGGCAGTATCGGTGGCTACACCTTC. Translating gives CASSPQEGSIGGYTF. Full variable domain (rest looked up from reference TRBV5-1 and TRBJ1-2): KAGVTQTPRYLIKTRGQQVTLSCSPISGHRSVSWYQQTPGQGLQFLFEYFSETQRNKGNFPGRFSGRQFSNSRSEMNVSTLELGDSALYLCASSPQEGSIGGYTFGSGTRLTVV.

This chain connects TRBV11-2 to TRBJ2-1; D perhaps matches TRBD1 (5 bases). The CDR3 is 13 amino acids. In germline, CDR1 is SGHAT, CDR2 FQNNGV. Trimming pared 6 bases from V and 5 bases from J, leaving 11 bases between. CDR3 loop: CASRKIGDNEQFF. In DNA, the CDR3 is TGTGCCAGCAGGAAGATAGGGGACAATGAGCAGTTCTTC.

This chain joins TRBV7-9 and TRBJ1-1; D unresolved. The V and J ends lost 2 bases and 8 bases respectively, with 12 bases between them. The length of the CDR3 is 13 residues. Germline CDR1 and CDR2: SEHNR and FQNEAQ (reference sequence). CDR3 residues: CASSLLGVGEAFF. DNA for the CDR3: TGTGCCAGCAGCTTACTAGGCGTCGGAGAAGCTTTCTTT.

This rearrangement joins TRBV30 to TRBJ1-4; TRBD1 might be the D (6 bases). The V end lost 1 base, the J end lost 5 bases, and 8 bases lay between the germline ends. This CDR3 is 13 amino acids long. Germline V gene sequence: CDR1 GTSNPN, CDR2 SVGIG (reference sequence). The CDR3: CAWSGGPNEKLFF. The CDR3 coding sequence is TGTGCCTGGAGTGGGGGGCCGAATGAAAAACTGTTTTTT.

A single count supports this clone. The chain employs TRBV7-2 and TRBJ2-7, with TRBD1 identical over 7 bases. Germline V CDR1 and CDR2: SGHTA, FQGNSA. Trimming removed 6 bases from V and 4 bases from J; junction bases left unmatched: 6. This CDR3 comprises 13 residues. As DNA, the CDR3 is TGTGCCAGCAGACCCGGGACAGCATACGAGCAGTACTTC. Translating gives CASRPGTAYEQYF.

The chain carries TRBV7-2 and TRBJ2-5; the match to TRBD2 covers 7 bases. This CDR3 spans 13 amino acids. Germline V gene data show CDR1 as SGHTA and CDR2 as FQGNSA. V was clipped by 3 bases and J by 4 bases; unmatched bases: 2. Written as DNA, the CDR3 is TGTGCCAGCAGCTTTTCGGGGGGAGAGACCCAGTACTTC. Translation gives CASSFSGGETQYF.

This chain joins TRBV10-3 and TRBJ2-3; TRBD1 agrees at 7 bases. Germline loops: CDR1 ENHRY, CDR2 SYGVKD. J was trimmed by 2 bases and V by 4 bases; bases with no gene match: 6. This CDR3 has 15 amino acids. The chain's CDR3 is CAISGPGQNTDTQYF. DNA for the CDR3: TGTGCCATCAGTGGCCCGGGACAGAACACAGATACGCAGTATTTT.

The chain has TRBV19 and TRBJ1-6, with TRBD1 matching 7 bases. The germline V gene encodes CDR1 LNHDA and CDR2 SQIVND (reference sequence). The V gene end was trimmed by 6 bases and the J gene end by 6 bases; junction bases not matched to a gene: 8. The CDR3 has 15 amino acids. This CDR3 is CASSITGTVNSPLHF. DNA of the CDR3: TGTGCCAGTAGCATAACCGGGACAGTTAATTCACCCCTCCACTTT.

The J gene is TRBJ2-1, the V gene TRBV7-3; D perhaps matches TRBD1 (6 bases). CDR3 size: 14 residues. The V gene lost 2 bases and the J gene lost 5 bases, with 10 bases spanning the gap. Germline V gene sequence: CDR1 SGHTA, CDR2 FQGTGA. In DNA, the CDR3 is TGTGCCAGCAGCTTACACAGGGCGGACAATGAGCAGTTCTTC. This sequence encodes CASSLHRADNEQFF. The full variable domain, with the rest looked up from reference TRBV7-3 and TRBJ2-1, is GAGVSQTPSNKVTEKGKYVELRCDPISGHTALYWYRQSLGQGPEFLIYFQGTGAADDSGLPNDRFFAVRPEGSVSTLKIQRTERGDSAVYLCASSLHRADNEQFFGPGTRLTVL.

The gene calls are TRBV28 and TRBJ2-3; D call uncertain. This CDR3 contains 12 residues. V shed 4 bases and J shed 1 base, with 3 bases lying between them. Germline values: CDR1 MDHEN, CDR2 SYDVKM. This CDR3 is CASSSRTDTQYF. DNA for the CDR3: TGTGCCAGCAGTTCTCGCACAGATACGCAGTATTTT.

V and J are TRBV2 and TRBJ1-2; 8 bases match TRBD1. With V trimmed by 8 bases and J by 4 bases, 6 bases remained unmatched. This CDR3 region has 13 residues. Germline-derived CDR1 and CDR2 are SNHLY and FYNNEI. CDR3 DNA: TGTGCCAGCCCCAGGGGGCGCGGCTATGGCTACACCTTC. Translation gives CASPRGRGYGYTF.

CDR3 sequence (DNA): TGTGCCAGTAGTCCACAGGGGGTCCACGAGCAGTACTTC. Residues: CASSPQGVHEQYF. The chain uses TRBV19 and TRBJ2-7, with 8 bases lining up with TRBD1. The V gene's germline CDR1 is LNHDA and CDR2 SQIVND (reference sequence). The CDR3 covers 13 residues. Germline trimming cut 5 bases from V and 5 bases from J; bases unmatched to any gene: 5. Full variable domain (outside the CDR3, taken from reference TRBV19 and TRBJ2-7): DGGITQSPKYLFRKEGQNVTLSCEQNLNHDAMYWYRQDPGQGLRLIYYSQIVNDFQKGDIAEGYSVSREKKESFPLTVTSAQKNPTAFYLCASSPQGVHEQYFGPGTRLTVT.

DNA of the CDR3: TGTGCCAGCAGCTTTCAGCGGGGGGACGAGCAGTACTTC. Protein sequence: CASSFQRGDEQYF. The chain is built from TRBV7-2 and TRBJ2-7; 9 nucleotides agree with TRBD2. J gave up 5 bases and V 3 bases, and 2 bases lay outside the gene matches. CDR3 length: 13 amino acids. Per germline, CDR1 SGHTA and CDR2 FQGNSA.

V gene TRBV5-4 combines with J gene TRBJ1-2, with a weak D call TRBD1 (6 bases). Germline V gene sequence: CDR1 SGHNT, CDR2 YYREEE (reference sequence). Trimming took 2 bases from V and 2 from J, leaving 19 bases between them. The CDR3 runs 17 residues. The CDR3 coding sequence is TGTGCCAGCAGCTTAATGGGAGGGCGGGGGGCAAACTATGGCTACACCTTC. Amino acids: CASSLMGGRGANYGYTF.

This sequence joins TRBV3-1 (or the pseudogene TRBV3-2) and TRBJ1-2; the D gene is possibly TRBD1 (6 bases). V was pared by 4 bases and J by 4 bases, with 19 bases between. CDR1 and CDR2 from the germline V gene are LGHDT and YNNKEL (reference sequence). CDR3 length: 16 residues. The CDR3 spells CASSPALDSVGYGYTF. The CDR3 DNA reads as TGTGCCAGCAGCCCAGCCCTGGACAGCGTTGGCTATGGCTACACCTTC.

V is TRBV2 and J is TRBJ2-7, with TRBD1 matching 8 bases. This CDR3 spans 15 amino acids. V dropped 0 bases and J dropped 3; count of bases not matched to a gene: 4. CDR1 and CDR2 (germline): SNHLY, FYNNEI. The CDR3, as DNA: TGTGCCAGCAGTGAAGCAGCAGGGGGCAGCTACGAGCAGTACTTC. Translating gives CASSEAAGGSYEQYF.

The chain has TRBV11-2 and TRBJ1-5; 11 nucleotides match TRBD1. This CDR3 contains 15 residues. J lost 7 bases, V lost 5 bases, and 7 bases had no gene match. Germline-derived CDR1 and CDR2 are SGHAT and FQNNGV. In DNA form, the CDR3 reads TGTGCCAGCAGCACAGACGGACAGGGGGCCCAGCCCCAGCATTTT. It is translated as CASSTDGQGAQPQHF.

Here the CDR3 reads CASRNLAGGQSIQYF. CDR3 DNA: TGTGCCAGTAGGAATCTAGCGGGGGGGCAAAGCATTCAGTACTTC. The chain uses TRBV19 and TRBJ2-4; 12 bases fit TRBD2. The CDR3 runs to 15 residues. V lost 6 bases to trimming and J lost 9 bases; unmatched junction nucleotides: 9. The germline V gene has CDR1 LNHDA and CDR2 SQIVND (reference sequence). The whole variable domain, remainder taken from reference TRBV19 and TRBJ2-4, is DGGITQSPKYLFRKEGQNVTLSCEQNLNHDAMYWYRQDPGQGLRLIYYSQIVNDFQKGDIAEGYSVSREKKESFPLTVTSAQKNPTAFYLCASRNLAGGQSIQYFGAGTRLSVL.

The CDR3 region is CASNPPYTDTQYF. The DNA for the CDR3 is TGTGCCAGCAATCCCCCCTACACAGATACGCAGTATTTT. The chain has TRBV2 and TRBJ2-3, with D hard to call. This CDR3 contains 13 residues. Germline lookup yields CDR1 SNHLY and CDR2 FYNNEI. Trimming took 7 bases from V and 2 from J, leaving 10 bases between them.

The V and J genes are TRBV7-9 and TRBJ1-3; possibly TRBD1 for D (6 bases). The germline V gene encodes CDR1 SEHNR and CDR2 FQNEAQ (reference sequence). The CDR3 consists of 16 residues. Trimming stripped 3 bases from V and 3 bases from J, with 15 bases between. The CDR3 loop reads CASSLDSLQDGNTIYF. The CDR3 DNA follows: TGTGCCAGCAGCTTGGACAGCTTACAAGATGGAAACACCATATATTTT.

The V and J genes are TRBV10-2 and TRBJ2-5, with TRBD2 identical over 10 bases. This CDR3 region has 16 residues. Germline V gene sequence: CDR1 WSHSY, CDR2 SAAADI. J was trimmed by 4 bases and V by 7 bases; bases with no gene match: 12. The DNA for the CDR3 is TGCGCCAGCAAGCGGGGGGGCGGTGGTCATACAGAGACCCAGTACTTC. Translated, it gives CASKRGGGGHTETQYF.

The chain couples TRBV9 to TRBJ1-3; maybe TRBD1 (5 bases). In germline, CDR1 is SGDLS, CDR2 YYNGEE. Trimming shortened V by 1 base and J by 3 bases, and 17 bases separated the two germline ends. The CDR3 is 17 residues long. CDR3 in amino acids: CASSVRGEEPSGNTIYF. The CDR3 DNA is TGTGCCAGCAGCGTACGGGGGGAGGAACCAAGTGGAAACACCATATATTTT.

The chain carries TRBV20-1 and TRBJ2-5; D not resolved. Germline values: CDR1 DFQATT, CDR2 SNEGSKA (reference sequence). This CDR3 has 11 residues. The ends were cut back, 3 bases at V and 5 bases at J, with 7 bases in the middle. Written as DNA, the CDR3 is TGCAGTGCTAGTAATCAGGAGACCCAGTACTTC. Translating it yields CSASNQETQYF.